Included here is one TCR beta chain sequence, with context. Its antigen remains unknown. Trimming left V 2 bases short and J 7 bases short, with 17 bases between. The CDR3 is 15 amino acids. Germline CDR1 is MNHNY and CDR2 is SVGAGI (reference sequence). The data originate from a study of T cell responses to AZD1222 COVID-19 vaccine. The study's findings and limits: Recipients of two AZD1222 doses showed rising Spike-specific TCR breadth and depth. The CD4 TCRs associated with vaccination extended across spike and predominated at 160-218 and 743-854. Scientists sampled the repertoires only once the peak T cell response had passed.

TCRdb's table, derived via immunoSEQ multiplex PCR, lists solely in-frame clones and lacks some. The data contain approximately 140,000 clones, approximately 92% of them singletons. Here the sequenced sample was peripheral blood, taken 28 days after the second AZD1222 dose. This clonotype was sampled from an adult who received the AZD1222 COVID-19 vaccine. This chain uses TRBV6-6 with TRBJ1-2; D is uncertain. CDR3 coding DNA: TGTGCCAGCAGTTACAACTCAGATAATCCCGCTGGCTACACCTTC. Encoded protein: CASSYNSDNPAGYTF.